The next 11 T cell receptor beta chains were all read from a single sample in a study of cytotoxic CD8 clonotypes in ibrutinib-treated CLL. TCRdb keeps only in-frame clones here, not all; method: immunoSEQ multiplex PCR. The sample includes some 310,000 clones, approximately 80% seen only once; the top ten take 6.5% to 8.5%. The specimen comprised PBMCs, sampled before ibrutinib treatment. The origin of the receptors is a human donor with chronic lymphocytic leukemia.

Note on this clone: The sample holds other DNA sequences that translate to the same CDR3. The V and J genes are TRBV19 and TRBJ1-5; D is possibly TRBD1 (5 bases). The V gene lost 6 bases and the J gene lost 6 bases, with 12 bases spanning the gap. The CDR3 spans 13 residues. Per the germline V gene, CDR1 is LNHDA and CDR2 is SQIVND (reference sequence). This chain's CDR3 is CASSGQGVQPQHF. The CDR3, as DNA: TGTGCCAGTAGCGGGCAGGGTGTTCAGCCCCAGCATTTT.

The rearrangement joins TRBV28 to TRBJ2-1; TRBD2 is a possible D gene (5 bases). This CDR3 has 12 residues. Germline V gene lookup returns CDR1 MDHEN and CDR2 SYDVKM. V was pared by 4 bases and J by 8 bases, with 9 bases between. The CDR3 sequence: CASSSQRHEQFF. Here the CDR3 DNA reads TGTGCCAGCAGTTCCCAGCGGCATGAGCAGTTCTTC.

The CDR3 sequence: CASSLRDSSTDTQYF. The CDR3 DNA is TGCGCCAGCAGCTTGCGGGACAGTAGCACAGATACGCAGTATTTT. The rearrangement links TRBV5-1 to TRBJ2-3, with 7 bases identical to TRBD1. V shed 1 base, J shed 0 bases, and the junction held 2 bases outside the gene matches. This CDR3 contains 15 residues. CDR1 SGHRS and CDR2 YFSETQ come from the germline V gene.

V usage is TRBV4-3 and J usage is TRBJ1-3; D is unclear. Germline V gene data show CDR1 as LGHNA and CDR2 as YSLEER. This CDR3 spans 16 amino acids. The V gene lost 0 bases and the J gene lost 6 bases, with 15 bases spanning the gap. DNA of the CDR3: TGCGCCAGCAGCCAAGATCCTCCTTCGACGATAAACACCATATATTTT. Protein sequence: CASSQDPPSTINTIYF.

The V and J genes are TRBV5-1 and TRBJ2-5; 7 bases are shared with TRBD1. The germline CDR1 and CDR2 sequences are SGHRS and YFSETQ. There are 17 residues in the CDR3. V lost 4 bases and J lost 2; bases outside the gene matches: 14. DNA for the CDR3: TGCGCCAGCAGCAAGGGGGCGATCACGTCGATACAAGAGACCCAGTACTTC. This sequence encodes CASSKGAITSIQETQYF.

V is TRBV28 and J is TRBJ2-1; 9 bases align to TRBD2. V was pared by 5 bases and J by 8 bases, with 10 bases of the junction left unmatched. Germline V CDR1 and CDR2: MDHEN, SYDVKM. The CDR3 has 15 residues. CDR3 nucleotide sequence: TGTGCCAGCAGTACCGGGGGGGGACTAGCCGATGAGCAGTTCTTC. Its translation is CASSTGGGLADEQFF. Drawing the rest from reference TRBV28 and TRBJ2-1, the complete variable domain is DVKVTQSSRYLVKRTGEKVFLECVQDMDHENMFWYRQDPGLGLRLIYFSYDVKMKEKGDIPEGYSVSREKKERFSLILESASTNQTSMYLCASSTGGGLADEQFFGPGTRLTVL.

This sequence joins TRBV30 and TRBJ2-7; TRBD1 matches 10 bases. Per germline, CDR1 GTSNPN and CDR2 SVGIG (reference sequence). The CDR3 length is 14 residues. J lost 5 bases, V lost 4 bases, and 8 bases had no gene match. The CDR3 coding sequence is TGTGCCTGGACCCCCGGGACAGGGGTCCACGAGCAGTACTTC. As protein: CAWTPGTGVHEQYF.

CDR3 bases: TGTGCCAGCAGTATTTGGGGCACTACTGGGGCCAACGTCCTGACTTTC. Its translation: CASSIWGTTGANVLTF. V and J are TRBV2 and TRBJ2-6, with a tentative D call TRBD1 (5 bases). CDR1 is SNHLY, CDR2 FYNNEI, per germline. With 5 bases removed from V and 2 bases from J, the gap between germline ends came to 13 bases. The CDR3 length is 16 residues.

This rearrangement joins TRBV6-5 to TRBJ1-2; D is undetermined. This CDR3 contains 13 residues. From germline, CDR1 is MNHEY and CDR2 SVGAGI. Trimming pared 0 bases from V and 7 bases from J, leaving 9 bases between. Here the CDR3 DNA reads TGTGCCAGCAGTTACTCGGATCACCGTGGCTACACCTTC. Its protein is CASSYSDHRGYTF.

The chain joins TRBV30 to TRBJ2-4; the D is unclear. Trimming left V 0 bases short and J 3 bases short, with 9 bases between. The length of the CDR3 is 14 residues. Germline lookup yields CDR1 GTSNPN and CDR2 SVGIG (reference sequence). The CDR3 reads CAWSVGQYKNIQYF. CDR3 DNA: TGTGCCTGGAGTGTCGGTCAGTACAAAAACATTCAGTACTTC.

The rearrangement joins TRBV11-2 to TRBJ2-3, with D tentatively TRBD1 (6 bases). Germline CDR1 reads SGHAT; CDR2 reads FQNNGV. This CDR3 contains 16 residues. The V end was cut by 6 bases, the J end by 5 bases, with 21 bases between. For the CDR3, the DNA is TGTGCCAGCAGACCCGGGCGCGGACAGAGGAGAGATACGCAGTATTTT. Its translation is CASRPGRGQRRDTQYF. Combining the CDR3 with reference TRBV11-2 and TRBJ2-3 gives the whole variable domain EAGVAQSPRYKIIEKRQSVAFWCNPISGHATLYWYQQILGQGPKLLIQFQNNGVVDDSQLPKDRFSAERLKGVDSTLKIQPAKLEDSAVYLCASRPGRGQRRDTQYFGPGTRLTVL.